These 24 T cell receptor beta chains share one sample of origin, sequenced in a study of blood T cell repertoires in COVID-19. The assay was immunoSEQ multiplex PCR, and TCRdb's table has in-frame clones only and misses some. This table holds around 360,000 clones, about 89% found once. Material: PBMCs or T cells enriched from blood (not recorded which). These TCRs come from a man between 40 and 49 years old in a cohort exposed to, infected with or recovered from COVID-19 (not recorded which).

The chain recombines TRBV10-3 with TRBJ2-1; D gene ambiguous. The CDR3 length is 13 residues. V was shortened by 2 bases and J by 7 bases, with 9 bases between the two germline ends. Germline V gene lookup returns CDR1 ENHRY and CDR2 SYGVKD. The CDR3 nucleotides are TGTGCCATCAGTGAGCCTGCTAGAAATGAGCAGTTCTTC. The encoded protein is CAISEPARNEQFF.

V gene TRBV15 combines with J gene TRBJ1-2; TRBD1 matches at 7 bases. Germline trimming cut 3 bases from V and 7 bases from J; bases unmatched to any gene: 5. CDR1 is LNHNV and CDR2 is YYDKDF in the germline V gene (reference sequence). This CDR3 is 13 amino acids long. The CDR3 nucleotides are TGTGCCACCAGCAGTAGGACAGGTACTGGCTACACCTTC. This encodes CATSSRTGTGYTF.

The chain combines TRBV18 with TRBJ2-4; 7 bases are shared with TRBD1. CDR1 KGHSH and CDR2 LQKENI come from the germline V gene. The trim removed 3 bases at V and 0 bases at J, leaving 8 bases unmatched. The CDR3 extends over 17 amino acids. This CDR3 is CASSPPGQRLAKNIQYF. The CDR3, as DNA: TGTGCCAGCTCACCCCCGGGACAGCGCCTAGCCAAAAACATTCAGTACTTC.

This chain uses TRBV7-8 with TRBJ2-7, with TRBD1 as a possible D gene (6 bases). Germline-derived CDR1 and CDR2 are SGHVS and FQNEAQ. Deletions cut 4 bases from V and 1 base from J, with 11 bases between. The CDR3 contains 14 residues. CDR3 bases: TGTGCCAGCAGCTCCTGGACAGAGTCCTACGAGCAGTACTTC. This translates into CASSSWTESYEQYF. The full variable domain, in which reference TRBV7-8 and TRBJ2-7 provide the parts outside the CDR3, is GAGVSQSPRYKVAKRGQDVALRCDPISGHVSLFWYQQALGQGPEFLTYFQNEAQLDKSGLPSDRFFAERPEGSVSTLKIQRTQQEDSAVYLCASSSWTESYEQYFGPGTRLTVT.

The genes are TRBV19 and TRBJ2-1; 8 bases align to TRBD1. This CDR3 has 15 residues. Trimming at V came to 5 bases and at J to 1 base, leaving 4 bases not matched to a gene. Germline V gene data show CDR1 as LNHDA and CDR2 as SQIVND (reference sequence). The DNA for the CDR3 is TGTGCCAGTAGTTTACAGGGGGTGTCCTACAATGAGCAGTTCTTC. Amino acids: CASSLQGVSYNEQFF. Full variable domain (missing parts from reference TRBV19 and TRBJ2-1): DGGITQSPKYLFRKEGQNVTLSCEQNLNHDAMYWYRQDPGQGLRLIYYSQIVNDFQKGDIAEGYSVSREKKESFPLTVTSAQKNPTAFYLCASSLQGVSYNEQFFGPGTRLTVL.

The gene calls are TRBV6-1 and TRBJ2-3; D may be TRBD1 (5 bases). CDR1 MNHNS and CDR2 SASEGT come from the germline V gene. Trimming removed 1 base at V and 0 bases at J, with 14 bases between. This CDR3 is built from 17 residues. The CDR3 nucleotides are TGTGCCAGCAGTGAAGGCATATGGACAACTAGCACAGATACGCAGTATTTT. This encodes CASSEGIWTTSTDTQYF.

This rearrangement joins TRBV28 to TRBJ1-3, with 7 positions matching TRBD1. The ends lost 6 bases at V and 0 bases at J; junction bases unmatched: 14. The CDR3 spans 18 residues. CDR1 and CDR2 from the germline V gene are MDHEN and SYDVKM. CDR3 residues: CASSSGQVASYSGNTIYF. Here the CDR3 DNA reads TGTGCCAGCAGCTCCGGACAGGTCGCTAGTTACTCTGGAAACACCATATATTTT.

This chain links TRBV14 with TRBJ1-1; 7 nucleotides line up with TRBD1. V gave up 4 bases and J gave up 1 base; unmatched junction bases: 12. The CDR3 is made up of 17 amino acids. Germline CDR1 SGHDN, CDR2 FVKESK. CDR3 coding DNA: TGTGCCAGCAGCCGGTACATTATCAGGGGGTCGAACACTGAAGCTTTCTTT. Its protein is CASSRYIIRGSNTEAFF.

The gene calls are TRBV7-2 and TRBJ1-2; 8 bases agree with TRBD1. Germline loops: CDR1 SGHTA, CDR2 FQGNSA. V dropped 5 bases and J dropped 0; count of bases not matched to a gene: 5. The CDR3 is 15 amino acids. CDR3 DNA sequence: TGTGCCAGCAGCCCCGGGACAGGCTCTAACTATGGCTACACCTTC. Translating it yields CASSPGTGSNYGYTF.

This clone showed up just a few times. The J gene is TRBJ1-3, the V gene TRBV19; 7 bases map to TRBD1. Germline V lookup: CDR1 LNHDA, CDR2 SQIVND (reference sequence). V lost 3 bases, J lost 4 bases, and 15 bases stayed unmatched. The CDR3 covers 18 residues. CDR3 loop: CASSIDRAGYRTGNTIYF. The CDR3 DNA sequence: TGTGCCAGTAGTATTGACAGGGCGGGATACAGAACGGGAAACACCATATATTTT.

The CDR3 loop reads CASSYVGEGYNEQFF. The CDR3 DNA sequence: TGTGCCAGCAGTTACGTGGGGGAGGGCTACAATGAGCAGTTCTTC. The chain links TRBV6-5 to TRBJ2-1; TRBD2 aligns across 7 bases. The CDR3 has 15 amino acids. J was trimmed by 3 bases and V by 2 bases; bases with no gene match: 4. Germline V gives CDR1 MNHEY, CDR2 SVGAGI.

The chain is built from TRBV25-1 and TRBJ1-4, with 8 nucleotides matching TRBD1. V lost 0 bases and J lost 7; bases outside the gene matches: 1. Germline V gives CDR1 MGHDK, CDR2 SYGVNS. The CDR3 totals 14 residues. The CDR3 nucleotides read TGTGCCAGCAGTGAATATGGGACAGGTGAAAAACTGTTTTTT. This sequence encodes CASSEYGTGEKLFF.

The chain links TRBV2 to TRBJ1-3, with D perhaps matching TRBD1 (6 bases). Germline V CDR1 and CDR2: SNHLY, FYNNEI. CDR3 length: 14 amino acids. The CDR3 spells CVTQGGSSGNTIYF. The CDR3 region has the DNA TGTGTAACCCAAGGGGGAAGCTCTGGAAACACCATATATTTT.

This chain joins TRBV5-4 and TRBJ2-6; 8 bases are a match to TRBD1. This CDR3 spans 17 amino acids. The V and J ends lost 0 bases and 3 bases, in that order; junction bases with no gene match: 5. Germline CDR1 SGHNT, CDR2 YYREEE (reference sequence). The CDR3, as DNA: TGTGCCAGCAGCTTGGGCGGACAGGGTTTTGGGGCCAACGTCCTGACTTTC. As protein: CASSLGGQGFGANVLTF.

The chain carries TRBV5-1 and TRBJ1-4, with D unclear. V lost 0 bases to trimming and J lost 4 bases, with 7 bases between them. The CDR3 runs to 14 residues. Germline V gives CDR1 SGHRS, CDR2 YFSETQ. The CDR3 sequence: CASSLGSVNEKLFF. The CDR3 nucleotides read TGCGCCAGCAGCTTGGGGTCAGTTAATGAAAAACTGTTTTTT.

The chain recombines TRBV10-3 with TRBJ2-7; possible D gene TRBD2, 6 bases. Germline V CDR1 and CDR2: ENHRY, SYGVKD. The length of the CDR3 is 14 residues. The V end was cut by 6 bases, the J end by 0 bases, with 12 bases between. The CDR3 DNA reads TGTGCCATCAGATCTAGCGACCGCTCCTACGAGCAGTACTTC. Its translation is CAIRSSDRSYEQYF.

The V and J genes are TRBV5-1 and TRBJ2-2, with 9 bases that match TRBD1. Looked up from germline, CDR1 is SGHRS and CDR2 is YFSETQ. The V and J ends lost 3 bases and 5 bases, in that order; junction bases with no gene match: 8. CDR3 length equals 16 residues. The CDR3 DNA reads TGCGCCAGCAGCTGGATGCCGGGACAGGGTACCGGGGAGCTGTTTTTT. This translates into CASSWMPGQGTGELFF.

The genes are TRBV28 and TRBJ1-5; tentatively, D is TRBD1 (5 bases). V dropped 2 bases and J dropped 2 bases, with 16 bases sitting between them. Germline lookup yields CDR1 MDHEN and CDR2 SYDVKM. The CDR3 totals 17 residues. CDR3 DNA: TGTGCCAGCAGTTTACGCCAGGGAAACGGGCGCAATCAGCCCCAGCATTTT. Residues: CASSLRQGNGRNQPQHF.

The rearrangement joins TRBV14 to TRBJ2-2; 7 nucleotides match TRBD2. Germline-derived CDR1 and CDR2 are SGHDN and FVKESK. The CDR3 loop spans 15 amino acids. Trimming at V came to 4 bases and at J to 2 bases, leaving 4 bases not matched to a gene. The CDR3 DNA sequence: TGTGCCAGCAGCCGGGACTACCATAACACCGGGGAGCTGTTTTTT. It encodes CASSRDYHNTGELFF.

In its sample, this clone was seen a few times. The chain has TRBV5-1 and TRBJ2-7; 13 positions agree with TRBD2. Per germline, CDR1 SGHRS and CDR2 YFSETQ. CDR3 size: 17 residues. The V gene end was trimmed by 0 bases and the J gene end by 6 bases; junction bases not matched to a gene: 9. CDR3 nucleotide sequence: TGCGCCAGCAGCTTGGAGTTCAGCACTAGCGGGAGGGGCGAGCAGTACTTC. Residues: CASSLEFSTSGRGEQYF.

This chain uses TRBV10-3 with TRBJ1-2; TRBD1 aligns across 7 bases. CDR1 is ENHRY, CDR2 SYGVKD, per germline. CDR3 length: 14 amino acids. V gave up 3 bases and J gave up 4 bases; unmatched junction bases: 5. Written as DNA, the CDR3 is TGTGCCATCAGTGACAAGACAGGGTCCTATGGCTACACCTTC. Translated: CAISDKTGSYGYTF.

The J gene is TRBJ1-5, the V gene TRBV12-5; weak D call: TRBD1 (5 bases). CDR3 size: 15 residues. Trimming stripped 1 base from V and 4 bases from J, with 11 bases between. The germline CDR1 and CDR2 sequences are LGHNT and FRNRAP. The CDR3 DNA sequence: TGTGCTAGTGGTTTGGCTTCAGGGAAAAATCAGCCCCAGCATTTT. It is translated as CASGLASGKNQPQHF. The full variable domain, in which reference TRBV12-5 and TRBJ1-5 provide the parts outside the CDR3, is DARVTQTPRHKVTEMGQEVTMRCQPILGHNTVFWYRQTMMQGLELLAYFRNRAPLDDSGMPKDRFSAEMPDATLATLKIQPSEPRDSAVYFCASGLASGKNQPQHFGDGTRLSIL.

The rearrangement uses TRBV30 and TRBJ1-2, with D uncertain. In germline, CDR1 is GTSNPN, CDR2 SVGIG (reference sequence). Trimming cost V 2 bases and J 8 bases, with 9 bases left between them. This CDR3 has 11 amino acids. The CDR3 DNA is TGTGCCTGGAGTTCCGCAGTGGGCTACACCTTC. Its protein product is CAWSSAVGYTF.

The gene calls are TRBV11-2 and TRBJ1-3; no reliable D call. Trimming took off 6 bases at V and 0 bases at J, with 9 bases between the two ends. The germline CDR1 and CDR2 sequences are SGHAT and FQNNGV. The CDR3 is made up of 14 amino acids. CDR3 amino acids: CASRSGNSGNTIYF. The CDR3 DNA sequence: TGTGCCAGCAGGAGCGGTAACTCTGGAAACACCATATATTTT.